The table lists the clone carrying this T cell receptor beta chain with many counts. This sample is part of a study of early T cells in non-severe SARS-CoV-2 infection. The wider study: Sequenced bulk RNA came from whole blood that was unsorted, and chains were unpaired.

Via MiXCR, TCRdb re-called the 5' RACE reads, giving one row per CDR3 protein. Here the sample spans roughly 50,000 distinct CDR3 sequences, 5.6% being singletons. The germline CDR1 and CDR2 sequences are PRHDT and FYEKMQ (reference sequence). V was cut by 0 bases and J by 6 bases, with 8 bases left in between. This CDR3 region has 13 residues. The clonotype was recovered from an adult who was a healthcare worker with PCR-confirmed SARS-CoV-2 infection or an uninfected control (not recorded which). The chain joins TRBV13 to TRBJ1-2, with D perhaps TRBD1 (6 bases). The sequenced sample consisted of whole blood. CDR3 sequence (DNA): TGTGCCAGCAGCTTAGGACAGGGAAATGGCTACACCTTC. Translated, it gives CASSLGQGNGYTF.